This T cell receptor (beta chain) comes out of a study of blood T cell repertoires in COVID-19. Study-wide background: Acute and convalescent COVID-19 specimens originated in the United States, Italy and Spain. Sample material is recorded as cDNA or gDNA derived from T cells, B-cell-depleted T cells, or PBMCs.

Seattle patients were enrolled while actively infected and followed longitudinally. In the original processing: Reference gene primer amplification gave nucleated cell count estimates. Sequenced by immunoSEQ multiplex PCR; TCRdb stores in-frame clones only, minus some. V and J calls and clone size are given by that table; D and trimming were obtained from the DNA. Of about 130,000 clones in the sample, more than 75% were seen once. The material sequenced was peripheral blood. The clonotype originates from a woman between 65 and 79 years old with COVID-19, enrolled during active disease.

CDR3 DNA: TGTGCCATCAGTGAACAGGGCCTTGAGCGCCACACCTTC. Its protein is CAISEQGLERHTF. This chain links TRBV10-3 with TRBJ1-2; D possibly corresponds to TRBD1 (6 bases). The CDR3 totals 13 residues. V gave up 3 bases and J gave up 12 bases, with 17 bases separating them. CDR1 is ENHRY, CDR2 SYGVKD, per germline.